This TCR beta chain derives from a study of T cells in Graves' hyperthyroidism and ophthalmopathy. CDR1 and CDR2 from the germline V gene are KGHSH and LQKENI. With V trimmed by 3 bases and J by 3 bases, 12 bases remained unmatched. CDR3 length equals 17 residues. The source material, RNA transcripts, was used to amplify TCR beta CDR3 regions. The HTBI primer set drove a first-round RT-PCR of the TCR CDR3. Each CDR3 protein gets one entry after TCRdb re-called the multiplex PCR reads with MiXCR. The sample lists a few hundred thousand distinct CDR3 sequences; roughly 18% were seen once. Sequencing was done on a sample of blood. The receptor's source is a man between 18 and 29 years old with Graves' ophthalmopathy. The gene calls are TRBV18 and TRBJ1-2; 8 bases fit TRBD1. The CDR3, as DNA: TGTGCCAGCTCACCCCAGGGGGCCGCTCCCCCGTACTATGGCTACACCTTC. This gives the protein CASSPQGAAPPYYGYTF. Variable domain in full (rest from reference TRBV18 and TRBJ1-2): NAGVMQNPRHLVRRRGQEARLRCSPMKGHSHVYWYRQLPEEGLKFMVYLQKENIIDESGMPKERFSAEFPKEGPSILRIQQVVRGDSAAYFCASSPQGAAPPYYGYTFGSGTRLTVV.